Described below is a single TCR beta chain sequence and its context. Its specificity is not known. The table came from immunoSEQ multiplex PCR; TCRdb's copy has only in-frame clones and leaves some out. The table lists 300,000 to 350,000 clones, around four fifths of them singletons. This sample is part of a study of cytotoxic CD8 clonotypes in ibrutinib-treated CLL. Study observations and caveats: Clonality increased at ibrutinib response, then returned toward baseline at progression.

The V segment lost 5 bases and the J segment 4 bases; nucleotides outside the gene matches: 9. Germline CDR1 GTSNPN, CDR2 SVGIG (reference sequence). The CDR3 consists of 14 residues. Specimen: PBMCs, collected before ibrutinib treatment. The sequence came from a human donor with chronic lymphocytic leukemia. The chain employs TRBV30 and TRBJ2-7; 9 nucleotides agree with TRBD1. The CDR3 coding sequence is TGTGCCTGGGCCGGTGGGACAGGGTGGTACGAGCAGTACTTC. Its protein product is CAWAGGTGWYEQYF.